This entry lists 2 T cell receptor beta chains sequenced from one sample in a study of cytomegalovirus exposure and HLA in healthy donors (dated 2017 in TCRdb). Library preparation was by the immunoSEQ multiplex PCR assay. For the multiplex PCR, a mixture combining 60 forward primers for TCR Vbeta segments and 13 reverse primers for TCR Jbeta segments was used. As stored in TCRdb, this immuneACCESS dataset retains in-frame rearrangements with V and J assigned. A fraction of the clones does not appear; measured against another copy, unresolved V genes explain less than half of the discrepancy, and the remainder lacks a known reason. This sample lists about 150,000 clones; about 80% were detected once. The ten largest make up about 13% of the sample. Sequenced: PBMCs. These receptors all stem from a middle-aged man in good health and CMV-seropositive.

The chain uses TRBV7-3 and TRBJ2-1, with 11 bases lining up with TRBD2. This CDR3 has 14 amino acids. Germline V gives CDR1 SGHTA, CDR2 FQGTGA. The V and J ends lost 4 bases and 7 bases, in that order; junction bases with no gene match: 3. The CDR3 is CASSSPSGGNEQFF. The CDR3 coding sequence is TGTGCCAGCAGCTCCCCTAGCGGGGGGAATGAGCAGTTCTTC.

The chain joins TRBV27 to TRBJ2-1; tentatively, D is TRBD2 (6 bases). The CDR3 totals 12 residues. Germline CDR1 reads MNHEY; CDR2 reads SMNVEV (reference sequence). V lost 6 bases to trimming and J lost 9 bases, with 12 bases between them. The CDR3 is CASREGVGEQFF. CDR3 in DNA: TGTGCCAGCAGGGAGGGCGTCGGTGAGCAGTTCTTC.